This TCR beta chain originates from a study of cytomegalovirus exposure and HLA in healthy donors (dated by TCRdb to the late 2010s). About the investigation overall: In an earlier analysis of around 540 of the donors, about 260 Gb of sequence data and some 100 million unique TCR beta sequences from 150 million to 200 million T cells were reported. The study was designed to test whether signatures of past pathogen exposure could be identified by cataloging public T cell receptors. Every discovery cohort repertoire had been produced on one sequencing platform. Roughly 300 gigabases of sequencing data and around 85 million unique TCR sequences made up an early release that covered some 640 HLA-typed donors. Rather than drawing on any new phenotypic data, the later analysis identified candidate immune exposures from TCR beta sequences and the way those sequences occurred across donors. A later analysis re-examined previously published TCR beta repertoires from several hundred donors and added high-resolution HLA genotyping to investigate patterns of TCR occurrence. Of the roughly 410 genotyped donors, over 80% were placed in the genetic ancestry cluster associated with self-reported Caucasian donors. Along with the approximately 600-subject first cohort, a separate validation cohort of about 110 different subjects was used. Class I and class II HLA loci were covered by the typing at four-digit resolution. Among about 370 genotyped donors of the cohort, an average of roughly 230,000 unique TCR beta nucleotide sequences was sequenced per donor, of which 15% to 20% were non-productive. High-throughput TCR immunosequencing, statistical association of individual TCRs with disease status, and machine learning were combined to predict cytomegalovirus infection status. Typing coverage varied by locus: about 620-640 donors for A, B, C, DRB1 and DQB1; under 550 for DQA1; over 600 for DPA1; approximately 490 for DPB1. A later genetic analysis used genome-wide SNP genotypes for 398 of the 666 donors, treating that subset as a discovery cohort. An earlier analysis of approximately 640 of the donors applied high-throughput TCR beta sequencing to assess whether each TCR beta V gene segment acted as functional or pseudogenic. Donor age, sex, ethnicity and CMV serostatus were compiled together with the repertoire data. Because of strong linkage in the cohort, roughly five DR-DQ haplotypes were treated as single units for association and clustering. The study used immunosequencing to profile the T cell repertoires of hundreds of subjects and linked those repertoires to cytomegalovirus serostatus.

What the work shows at the level of the full study, not this receptor alone: It was suggested by the authors that the approach could potentially be generalized to other disease states and immunological phenotypes. Several of the top co-occurrence clusters appeared to be linked to parvovirus B19, influenza, CMV and Epstein-Barr virus, according to a later analysis. Linkage disequilibrium might explain the correlated functional status among segregating V segments, but an unknown experimental factor could not be excluded. An earlier analysis of around 600 of the donors showed that most TCR beta V segments appeared in productive rearrangements either about 90% or about 30% of the time, which broadly matched IMGT annotations. Because some donors lacked HLA typing at each locus, the association tests relied only on the typed subset. In the study, 150 to 200 TCR beta chains were listed as associated with cytomegalovirus. Compared with equally common non-associated chains, HLA-associated TCR beta chains in a later analysis were more clonally expanded and had lower generation probabilities. Roughly uniform sequencing depth across donors was assumed in presence/absence analyses, although this assumption may not hold. Assigning TCR associations to individual alleles was difficult when HLA alleles, especially DR and DQ, strongly co-occurred. A later genetic analysis associated a missense DCLRE1C variant with V-gene and J-gene trimming of TCR beta chains, and an independent cohort replicated the association. According to a later analysis, most CMV-associated TCR beta chains appeared to be HLA-restricted, and the HLA associations seemed to be driven largely by CMV exposure. The sequencing pipeline was judged likely to have produced a cluster of highly shared sequence variants as a technical artifact. Three of the identified cytomegalovirus-associated TCR beta chains were confirmed in vitro to be specific for cytomegalovirus antigens. In this cohort, only TCR beta chains were sequenced, and detectable features were limited by the absence of alpha or paired-chain data. The 87-base-pair reads could not distinguish some IMGT-functional V segments, including TRBV6-2 and TRBV6-3, so those segments were excluded. Most TCR sequences were observed very rarely across donors, whereas some public TCRs were present in many individuals. A further reported finding was that TCR beta sequences accurately predicted the HLA-A and HLA-B alleles for most subjects in the first cohort. In both the original and validation cohorts, the classifier was reported to diagnose cytomegalovirus status with high specificity and sensitivity. In a later analysis, some 18,000 TCR beta sequences were associated with specific HLA alleles at a false discovery rate of 0.05. Because counts were too low, 15 to 20 rarely observed V segments, including chromosome 9 orphons, were excluded from the earlier analysis of roughly 580 of the donors. A later genetic analysis reported fewer N-insertions in productive TCRs among donors in an Asian-associated ancestry cluster than the roughly 700-donor mean. Immune exposure information for the cohort was limited to CMV serostatus. In a later analysis, the rate of TCR association differed among HLA loci, with DRB1 alleles having the most associated TCRs and HLA-C alleles having the fewest.

Library prep was done by the immunoSEQ multiplex PCR assay. The multiplex PCR relied on a mix of 60 forward primers for TCR Vbeta segments and 13 reverse primers for TCR Jbeta segments. Amplification of the CDR3 region of rearranged TCR beta genes was performed with a multiplex PCR assay on genomic DNA. Amplified TCR beta libraries were sequenced as 87-base-pair reads on the Illumina HiSeq System. Per the original workflow: In a later analysis, tens of millions of unique TCR beta chains were counted across the approximately 640 repertoires, and around 11 million of these chains were shared by at least two donors. Raw reads were error-corrected and collapsed into unique sequences by a nearest-neighbor algorithm in which closely related sequences were merged to remove PCR and sequencing errors. CDR3 sequences were aligned to IMGT reference sequences to assign V, D and J gene segments. Each retained sequence needed at least a six-nucleotide match to both a V gene segment and a J gene segment. Rearrangements were classified as productive when the CDR3 lacked stop codons and remained in frame with V and J, and all other rearrangements were classified as non-productive. CDR3 was defined by IMGT convention, running from the second conserved V-encoded cysteine to the conserved J-encoded phenylalanine. In an earlier analysis of 587 of the donors, sequences lacking an unambiguous match to a single V gene segment were excluded. An earlier analysis of some 610 of the donors called V segments functional above 56.7% productive rearrangements and segregating when the between-donor standard deviation exceeded 5%. A statistical classification framework was built for diagnosing cytomegalovirus status from the catalog of TCR beta chain sequences. In a later analysis, V and J genes were assigned by comparing TCR nucleotide sequences against IMGT/GENE-DB human TR gene sequences. In a later analysis, CDR3 sequences and most-parsimonious VDJ recombination scenarios were assigned using the TCRdist pipeline. In a later analysis, each TCR beta chain was defined by its CDR3 amino acid sequence together with its V-gene family, and reads lacking a unique V-gene family were excluded. In a later analysis, 550 to 650 highly shared, low-generation-probability nucleotide sequences were removed to address suspected cross-contamination and a sequencing artifact. A later analysis calculated a clonal expansion index for each public chain from normalized within-repertoire ranks of inferred template counts. A later analysis computed generation probabilities with a VDJ recombination model fitted to out-of-frame rearrangements, and checked the results against IGoR. Hypergeometric tests were used in a later analysis to score TCR-TCR, TCR-HLA and TCR-CMV co-occurrence, with a repertoire-size bias correction applied to the TCR pairs. In a later analysis, false discovery rates were estimated by permuting HLA or CMV assignments 20 times. In a later analysis, co-occurring TCRs were grouped using DBSCAN, with TCRdist sequence similarity added in when clustering inside HLA-allele-positive subsets. Repertoires with fewer than 30,000 or more than 120,000 public chains, plus five repertoires with anomalous nucleotide sharing, were excluded from co-occurrence clustering. The table was pulled from immuneACCESS by TCRdb, which kept in-frame rearrangements only. Such tables lose some clones; where checked, under half of the loss comes from unresolved V genes, and the rest has no known cause. V and J calls and clone size are given by that table; D and trimming were obtained from the DNA. The sample table records about 120,000 clones; around 80% of these occur just once. Over 0.2% of the sample goes to the ten largest clones.

The cohort was made up of 500 to 800 healthy bone marrow donors. Cohort members were all nominally healthy when sampled, although unrecorded immune exposures were likely present. The donor was CMV seronegative and was included in the group of around 320 seronegative cohort members. Each donor provided a peripheral blood sample, and peripheral blood mononuclear cells were used for TCR beta sequencing. Genomic DNA extraction from the blood cell samples was performed with the Qiagen DNeasy Blood Extraction Kit. With regard to this clone: Its specific antigen is unknown. Per-nucleotide qualities are absent, and no much larger clonotype sits a single base away.

Germline trimming amounts to 4 bases on V and 10 bases on J, with 11 as the count of junction bases outside the gene matches. Taken from cysteine to phenylalanine, the CDR3 has 15 residues. The read is trimmed to its CDR3 DNA, 45 bases read in frame from base 1. For CDR1 and CDR2, the germline V gene lists LGHNA and YSLEER. This clonotype originated in a man aged 45-65 years in good health and CMV-seronegative. Sequenced: PBMCs. The V and J genes are TRBV4-3 and TRBJ1-1, with TRBD1 matching 11 junction bases. The CDR3 in this case is CASSRGQGAGRVAFF. The DNA reads as follows: TGCGCCAGCAGCCGCGGACAGGGGGCAGGGAGGGTAGCTTTCTTT.